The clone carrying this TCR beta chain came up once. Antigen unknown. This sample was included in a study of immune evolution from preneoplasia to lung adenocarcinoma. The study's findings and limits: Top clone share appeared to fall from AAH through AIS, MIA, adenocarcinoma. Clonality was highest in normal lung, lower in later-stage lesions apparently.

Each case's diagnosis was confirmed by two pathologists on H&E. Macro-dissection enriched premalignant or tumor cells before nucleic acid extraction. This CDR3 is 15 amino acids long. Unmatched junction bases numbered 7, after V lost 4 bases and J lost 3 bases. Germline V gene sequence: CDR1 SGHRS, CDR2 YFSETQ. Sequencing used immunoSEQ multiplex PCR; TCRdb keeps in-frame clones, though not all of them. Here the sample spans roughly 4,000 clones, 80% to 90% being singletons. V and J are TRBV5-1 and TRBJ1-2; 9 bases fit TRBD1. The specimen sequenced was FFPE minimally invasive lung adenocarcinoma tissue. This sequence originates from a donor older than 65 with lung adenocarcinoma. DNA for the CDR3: TGCGCCAGCAGCCCTACAGGGGGCTCTGACTATGGCTACACCTTC. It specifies CASSPTGGSDYGYTF.